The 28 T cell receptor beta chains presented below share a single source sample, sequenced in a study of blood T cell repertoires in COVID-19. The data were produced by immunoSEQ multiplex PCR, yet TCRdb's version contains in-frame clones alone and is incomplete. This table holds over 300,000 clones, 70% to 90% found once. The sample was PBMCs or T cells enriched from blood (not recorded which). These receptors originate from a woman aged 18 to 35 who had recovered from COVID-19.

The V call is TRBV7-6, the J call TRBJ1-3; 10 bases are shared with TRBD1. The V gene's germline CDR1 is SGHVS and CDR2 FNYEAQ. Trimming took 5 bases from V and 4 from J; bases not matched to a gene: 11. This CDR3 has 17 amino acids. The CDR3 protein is CASSPPGQGSEGNTIYF. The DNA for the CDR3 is TGTGCCAGCAGCCCGCCGGGACAGGGGTCCGAGGGAAACACCATATATTTT.

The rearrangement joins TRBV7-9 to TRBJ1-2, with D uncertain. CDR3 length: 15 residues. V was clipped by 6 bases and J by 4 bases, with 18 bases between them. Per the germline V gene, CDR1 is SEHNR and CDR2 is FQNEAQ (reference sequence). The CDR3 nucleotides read TGTGCCAGCAGTAAATACGGTGACTTCGCCTATGGCTACACCTTC. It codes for CASSKYGDFAYGYTF.

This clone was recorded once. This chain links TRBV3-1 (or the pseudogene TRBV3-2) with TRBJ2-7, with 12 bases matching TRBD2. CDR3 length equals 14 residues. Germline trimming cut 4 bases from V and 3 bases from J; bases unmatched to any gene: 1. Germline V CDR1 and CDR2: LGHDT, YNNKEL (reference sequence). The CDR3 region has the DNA TGTGCCAGCAGCCTGACTAGCGGGAGCTACGAGCAGTACTTC. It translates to CASSLTSGSYEQYF.

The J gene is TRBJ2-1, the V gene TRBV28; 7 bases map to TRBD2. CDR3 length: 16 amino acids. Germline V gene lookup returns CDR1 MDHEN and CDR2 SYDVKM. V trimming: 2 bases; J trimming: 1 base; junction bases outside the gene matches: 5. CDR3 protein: CASSLDLAESYNEQFF. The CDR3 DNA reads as TGTGCCAGCAGTTTAGATCTAGCGGAATCCTACAATGAGCAGTTCTTC.

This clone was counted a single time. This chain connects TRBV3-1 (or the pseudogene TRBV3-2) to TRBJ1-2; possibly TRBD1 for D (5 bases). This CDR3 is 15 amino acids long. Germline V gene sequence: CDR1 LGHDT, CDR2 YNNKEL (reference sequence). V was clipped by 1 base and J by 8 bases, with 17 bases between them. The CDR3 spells CASSQGMRGAGGYTF. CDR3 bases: TGTGCCAGCAGCCAAGGAATGAGGGGCGCGGGGGGCTACACCTTC.

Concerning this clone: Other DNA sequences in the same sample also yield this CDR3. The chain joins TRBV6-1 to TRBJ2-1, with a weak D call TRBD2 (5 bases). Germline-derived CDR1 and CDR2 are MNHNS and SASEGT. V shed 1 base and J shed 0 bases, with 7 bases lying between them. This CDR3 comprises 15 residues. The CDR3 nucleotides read TGTGCCAGCAGTGAAGGAGGGAGCTCCTACAATGAGCAGTTCTTC. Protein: CASSEGGSSYNEQFF.

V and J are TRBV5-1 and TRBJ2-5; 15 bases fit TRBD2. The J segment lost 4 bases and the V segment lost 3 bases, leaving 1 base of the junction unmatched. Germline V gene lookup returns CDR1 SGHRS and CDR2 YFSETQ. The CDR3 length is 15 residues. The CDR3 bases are TGCGCCAGCAGCTGGACTAGCGGGGGGGCAGAGACCCAGTACTTC. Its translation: CASSWTSGGAETQYF.

The CDR3 coding sequence is TGTGCCAGCAGCGTAGCGGGACAGGGTAACACTGAAGCTTTCTTT. This codes for CASSVAGQGNTEAFF. The genes are TRBV9 and TRBJ1-1; 9 nucleotides agree with TRBD1. Germline V lookup: CDR1 SGDLS, CDR2 YYNGEE. V lost 0 bases, J lost 2 bases, and 2 bases stayed unmatched. This CDR3 is 15 amino acids long.

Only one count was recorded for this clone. The CDR3 region has the DNA TGTGCCAGCAGCTTAGCGCTGGGGGGGGATACGCAGTATTTT. It codes for CASSLALGGDTQYF. The chain links TRBV7-2 to TRBJ2-3; 7 nucleotides match TRBD2. The V segment lost 0 bases and the J segment 6 bases; nucleotides outside the gene matches: 3. The germline V gene encodes CDR1 SGHTA and CDR2 FQGNSA. The CDR3 sequence is 14 residues long.

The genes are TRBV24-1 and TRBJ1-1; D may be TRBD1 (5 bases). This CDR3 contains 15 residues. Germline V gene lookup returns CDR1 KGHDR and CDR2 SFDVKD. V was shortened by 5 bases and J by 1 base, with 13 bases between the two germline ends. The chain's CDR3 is CATSARSGGNTEAFF. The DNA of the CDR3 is TGTGCCACCAGTGCCCGATCCGGGGGGAACACTGAAGCTTTCTTT.

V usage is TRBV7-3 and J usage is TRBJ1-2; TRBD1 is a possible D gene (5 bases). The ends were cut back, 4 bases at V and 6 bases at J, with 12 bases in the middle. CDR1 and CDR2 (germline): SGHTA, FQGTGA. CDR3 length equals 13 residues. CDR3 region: CASSYSGGDGYTF. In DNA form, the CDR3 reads TGTGCCAGCAGCTATTCCGGGGGAGATGGCTACACCTTC.

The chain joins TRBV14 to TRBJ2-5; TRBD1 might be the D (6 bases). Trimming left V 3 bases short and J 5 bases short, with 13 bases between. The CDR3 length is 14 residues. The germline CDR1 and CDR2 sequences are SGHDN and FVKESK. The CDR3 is CASSQTVRGETQYF. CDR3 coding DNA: TGTGCCAGCAGCCAGACAGTGAGGGGGGAGACCCAGTACTTC.

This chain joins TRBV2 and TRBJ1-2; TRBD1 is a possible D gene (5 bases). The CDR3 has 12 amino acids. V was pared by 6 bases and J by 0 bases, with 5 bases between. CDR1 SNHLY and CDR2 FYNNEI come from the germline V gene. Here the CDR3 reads CASRQANYGYTF. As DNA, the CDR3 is TGTGCCAGCAGACAGGCTAACTATGGCTACACCTTC.

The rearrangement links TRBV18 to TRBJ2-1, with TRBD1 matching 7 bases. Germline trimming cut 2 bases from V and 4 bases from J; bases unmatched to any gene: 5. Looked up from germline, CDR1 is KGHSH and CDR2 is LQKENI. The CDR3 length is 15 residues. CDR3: CASSPNDRVYNEQFF. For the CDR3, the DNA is TGTGCCAGCTCACCAAACGACAGGGTTTACAATGAGCAGTTCTTC.

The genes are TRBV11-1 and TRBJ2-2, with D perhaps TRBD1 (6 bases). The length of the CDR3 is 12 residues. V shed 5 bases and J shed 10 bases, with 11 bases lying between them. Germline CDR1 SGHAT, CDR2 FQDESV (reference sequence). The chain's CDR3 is CASSRQDVELFF. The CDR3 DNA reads TGTGCCAGCAGCCGACAGGACGTGGAGCTGTTTTTT. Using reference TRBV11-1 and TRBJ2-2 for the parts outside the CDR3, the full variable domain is EAEVAQSPRYKITEKSQAVAFWCDPISGHATLYWYRQILGQGPELLVQFQDESVVDDSQLPKDRFSAERLKGVDSTLKIQPAELGDSAMYLCASSRQDVELFFGEGSRLTVL.

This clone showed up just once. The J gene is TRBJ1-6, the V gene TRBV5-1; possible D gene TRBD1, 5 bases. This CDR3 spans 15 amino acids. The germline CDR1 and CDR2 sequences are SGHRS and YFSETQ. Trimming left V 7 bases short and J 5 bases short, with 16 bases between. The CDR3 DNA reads TGCGCCAGCCGCGCGGGGGTTGGGGATAATTCACCCCTCCACTTT. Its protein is CASRAGVGDNSPLHF.

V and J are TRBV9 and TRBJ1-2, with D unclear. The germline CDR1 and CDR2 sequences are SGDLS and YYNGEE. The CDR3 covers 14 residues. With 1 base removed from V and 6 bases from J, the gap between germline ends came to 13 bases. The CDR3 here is CASSVLGSRDGYTF. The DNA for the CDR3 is TGTGCCAGCAGCGTATTAGGCTCGCGGGATGGCTACACCTTC.

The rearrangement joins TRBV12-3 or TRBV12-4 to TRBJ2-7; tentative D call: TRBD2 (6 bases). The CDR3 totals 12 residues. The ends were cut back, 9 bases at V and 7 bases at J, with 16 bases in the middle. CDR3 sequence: CARGGGVREQYF. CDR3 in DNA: TGTGCCAGAGGAGGAGGGGTCAGAGAGCAGTACTTC.

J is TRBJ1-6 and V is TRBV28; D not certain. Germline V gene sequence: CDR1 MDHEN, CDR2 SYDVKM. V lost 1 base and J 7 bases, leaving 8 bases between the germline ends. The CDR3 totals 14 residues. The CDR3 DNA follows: TGTGCCAGCAGTTTATTGACGGAGAATTCACCCCTCCACTTT. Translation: CASSLLTENSPLHF.

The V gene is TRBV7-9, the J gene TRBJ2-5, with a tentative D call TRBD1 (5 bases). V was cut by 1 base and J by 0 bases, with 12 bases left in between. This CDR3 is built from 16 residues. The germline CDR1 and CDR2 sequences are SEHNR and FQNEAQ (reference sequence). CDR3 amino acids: CASSLGRQQHQETQYF. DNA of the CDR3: TGTGCCAGCAGCTTAGGCCGACAGCAACACCAAGAGACCCAGTACTTC.

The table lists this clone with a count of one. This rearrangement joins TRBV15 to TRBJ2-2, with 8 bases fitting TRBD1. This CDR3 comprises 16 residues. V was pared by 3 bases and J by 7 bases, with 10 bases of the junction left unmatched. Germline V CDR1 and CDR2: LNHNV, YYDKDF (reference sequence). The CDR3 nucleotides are TGTGCCACCAGCAGCGGATATGGACAGGGTCACGGGGAGCTGTTTTTT. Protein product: CATSSGYGQGHGELFF.

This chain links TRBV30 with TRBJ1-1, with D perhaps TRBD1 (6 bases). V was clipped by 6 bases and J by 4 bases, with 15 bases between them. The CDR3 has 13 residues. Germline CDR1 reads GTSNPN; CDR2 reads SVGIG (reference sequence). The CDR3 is CACPLGGSTEAFF. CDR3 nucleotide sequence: TGTGCCTGCCCTTTAGGGGGTAGCACTGAAGCTTTCTTT.

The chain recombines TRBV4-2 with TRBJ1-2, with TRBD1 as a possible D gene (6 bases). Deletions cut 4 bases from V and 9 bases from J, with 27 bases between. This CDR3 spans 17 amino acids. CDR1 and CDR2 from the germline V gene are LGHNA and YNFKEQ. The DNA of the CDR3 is TGTGCCAGCAGCCCATTCCAAGGGCAGGGGCAATATCGAAGCTACACCTTC. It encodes CASSPFQGQGQYRSYTF.

The chain's CDR3 is CASSIGDTYGYTF. CDR3 coding DNA: TGTGCCAGTAGTATAGGGGACACCTATGGCTACACCTTC. V is TRBV19 and J is TRBJ1-2; D perhaps matches TRBD1 (6 bases). The CDR3 length is 13 residues. V gave up 1 base and J gave up 4 bases, with 7 bases separating them. Germline V CDR1 and CDR2: LNHDA, SQIVND (reference sequence). Full variable domain (remainder filled in from reference TRBV19 and TRBJ1-2): DGGITQSPKYLFRKEGQNVTLSCEQNLNHDAMYWYRQDPGQGLRLIYYSQIVNDFQKGDIAEGYSVSREKKESFPLTVTSAQKNPTAFYLCASSIGDTYGYTFGSGTRLTVV.

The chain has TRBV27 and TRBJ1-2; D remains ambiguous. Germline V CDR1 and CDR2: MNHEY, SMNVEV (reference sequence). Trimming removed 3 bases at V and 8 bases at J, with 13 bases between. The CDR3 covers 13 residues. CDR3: CASSFRPGRGYTF. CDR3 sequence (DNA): TGTGCCAGCAGTTTTAGACCGGGAAGGGGCTACACCTTC.

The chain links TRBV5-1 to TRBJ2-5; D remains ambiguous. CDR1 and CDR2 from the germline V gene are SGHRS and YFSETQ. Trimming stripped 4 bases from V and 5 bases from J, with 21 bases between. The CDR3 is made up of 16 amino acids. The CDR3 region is CASSLLESERRETQYF. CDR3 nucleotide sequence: TGCGCCAGCAGCCTTCTGGAATCGGAGAGAAGGGAGACCCAGTACTTC. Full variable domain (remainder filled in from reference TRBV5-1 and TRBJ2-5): KAGVTQTPRYLIKTRGQQVTLSCSPISGHRSVSWYQQTPGQGLQFLFEYFSETQRNKGNFPGRFSGRQFSNSRSEMNVSTLELGDSALYLCASSLLESERRETQYFGPGTRLLVL.

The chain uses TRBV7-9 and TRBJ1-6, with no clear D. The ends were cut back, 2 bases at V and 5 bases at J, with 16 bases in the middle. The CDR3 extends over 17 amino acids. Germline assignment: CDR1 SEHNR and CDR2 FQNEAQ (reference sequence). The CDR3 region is CASSLREGPWNNSPLHF. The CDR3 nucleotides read TGTGCCAGCAGCTTAAGGGAGGGCCCCTGGAATAATTCACCCCTCCACTTT.

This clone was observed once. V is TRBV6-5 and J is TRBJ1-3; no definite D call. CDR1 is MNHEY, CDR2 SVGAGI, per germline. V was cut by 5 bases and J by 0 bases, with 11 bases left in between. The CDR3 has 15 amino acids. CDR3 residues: CASSPGLSSGNTIYF. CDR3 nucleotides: TGTGCCAGCAGTCCTGGACTTAGCTCTGGAAACACCATATATTTT.